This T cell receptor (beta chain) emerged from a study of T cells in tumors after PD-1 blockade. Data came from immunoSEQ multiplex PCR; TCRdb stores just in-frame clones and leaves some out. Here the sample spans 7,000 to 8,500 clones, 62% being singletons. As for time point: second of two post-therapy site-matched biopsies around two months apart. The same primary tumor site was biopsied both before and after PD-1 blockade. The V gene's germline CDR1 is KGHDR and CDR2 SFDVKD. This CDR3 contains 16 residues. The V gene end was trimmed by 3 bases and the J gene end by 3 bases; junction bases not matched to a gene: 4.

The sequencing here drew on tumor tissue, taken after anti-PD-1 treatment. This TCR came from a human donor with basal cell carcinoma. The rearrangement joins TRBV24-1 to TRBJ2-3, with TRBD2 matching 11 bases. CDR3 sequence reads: CATSDRSGGATDTQYF. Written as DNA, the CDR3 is TGTGCCACCAGTGATCGTAGCGGGGGGGCAACAGATACGCAGTATTTT.